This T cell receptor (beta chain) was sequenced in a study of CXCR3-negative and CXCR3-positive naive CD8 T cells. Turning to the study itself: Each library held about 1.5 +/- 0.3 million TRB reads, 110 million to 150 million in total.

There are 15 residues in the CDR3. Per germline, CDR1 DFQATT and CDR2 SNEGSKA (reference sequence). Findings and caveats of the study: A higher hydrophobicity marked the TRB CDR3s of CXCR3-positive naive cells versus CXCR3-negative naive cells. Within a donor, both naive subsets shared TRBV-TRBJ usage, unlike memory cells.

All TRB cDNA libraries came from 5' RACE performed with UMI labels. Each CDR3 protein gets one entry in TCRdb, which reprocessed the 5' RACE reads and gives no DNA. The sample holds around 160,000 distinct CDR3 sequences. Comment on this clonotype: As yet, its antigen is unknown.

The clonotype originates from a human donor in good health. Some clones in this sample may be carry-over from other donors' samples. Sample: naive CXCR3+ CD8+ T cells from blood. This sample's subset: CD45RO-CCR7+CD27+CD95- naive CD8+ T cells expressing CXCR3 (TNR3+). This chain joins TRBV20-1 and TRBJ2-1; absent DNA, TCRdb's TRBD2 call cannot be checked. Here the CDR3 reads CSARGASGSLGEQFF.